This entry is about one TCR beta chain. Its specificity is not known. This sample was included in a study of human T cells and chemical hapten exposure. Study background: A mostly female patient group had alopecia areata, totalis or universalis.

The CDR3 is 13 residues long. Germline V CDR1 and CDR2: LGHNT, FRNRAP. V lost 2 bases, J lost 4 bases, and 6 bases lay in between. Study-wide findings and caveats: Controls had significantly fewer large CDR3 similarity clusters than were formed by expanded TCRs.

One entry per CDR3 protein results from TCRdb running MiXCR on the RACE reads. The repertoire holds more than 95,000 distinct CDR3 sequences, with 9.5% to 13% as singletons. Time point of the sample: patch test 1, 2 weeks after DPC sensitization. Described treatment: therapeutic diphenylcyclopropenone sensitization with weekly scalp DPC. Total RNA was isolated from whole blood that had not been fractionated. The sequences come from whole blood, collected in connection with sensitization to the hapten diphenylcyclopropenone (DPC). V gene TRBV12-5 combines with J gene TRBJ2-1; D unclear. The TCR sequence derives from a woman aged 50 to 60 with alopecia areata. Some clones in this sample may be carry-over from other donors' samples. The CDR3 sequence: CASGLSRYNEQFF. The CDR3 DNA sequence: TGTGCTAGTGGTTTGTCTCGGTACAATGAGCAGTTCTTC.